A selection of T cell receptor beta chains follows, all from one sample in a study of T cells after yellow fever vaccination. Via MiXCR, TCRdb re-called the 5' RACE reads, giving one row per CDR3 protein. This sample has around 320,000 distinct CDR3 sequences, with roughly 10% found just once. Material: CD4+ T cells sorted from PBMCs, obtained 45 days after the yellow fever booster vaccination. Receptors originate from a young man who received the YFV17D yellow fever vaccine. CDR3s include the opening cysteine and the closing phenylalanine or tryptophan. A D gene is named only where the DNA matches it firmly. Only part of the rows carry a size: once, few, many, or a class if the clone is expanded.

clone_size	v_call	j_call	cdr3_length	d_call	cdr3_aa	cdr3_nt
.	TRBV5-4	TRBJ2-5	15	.	CASSLAGQGEETQYF	TGTGCCAGCAGCTTGGCGGGCCAGGGCGAAGAGACCCAGTACTTC
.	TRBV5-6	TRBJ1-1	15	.	CASSLEGRSGRYAFF	TGTGCCAGCAGCTTGGAAGGACGGAGCGGGAGGTATGCTTTCTTT
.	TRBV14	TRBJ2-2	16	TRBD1	CASSRSGTGNTGELFF	TGTGCCAGCAGCCGATCCGGGACAGGGAACACCGGGGAGCTGTTTTTT
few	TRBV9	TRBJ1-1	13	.	CASSLGSNTEAFF	TGTGCCAGCAGCTTAGGTTCGAACACTGAAGCTTTCTTT
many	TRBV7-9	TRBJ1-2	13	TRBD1	CASSGQGPGGYTF	TGTGCCAGCAGCGGACAGGGCCCGGGAGGCTACACCTTC
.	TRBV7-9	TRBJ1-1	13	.	CASSSSGNAEAFF	TGTGCCAGCAGCTCTTCGGGAAACGCTGAAGCTTTCTTT
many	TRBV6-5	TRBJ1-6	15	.	CASSPRGFPNSPLHF	TGTGCCAGCAGCCCACGAGGGTTCCCAAATTCACCCCTCCACTTT
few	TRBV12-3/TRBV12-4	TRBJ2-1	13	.	CASSFGHVNEQFF	TGTGCCAGCAGTTTCGGACATGTGAATGAGCAGTTCTTC
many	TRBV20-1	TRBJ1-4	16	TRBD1	CSARAPGQGSNEKLFF	TGCAGTGCTAGGGCCCCGGGACAGGGAAGTAATGAAAAACTGTTTTTT
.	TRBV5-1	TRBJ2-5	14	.	CATQGLPDQETQYF	TGCGCCACCCAGGGCCTTCCGGATCAAGAGACCCAGTACTTC
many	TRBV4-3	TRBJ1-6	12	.	CASSQDYSPLHF	TGCGCCAGCAGCCAAGACTATTCACCCCTCCACTTT
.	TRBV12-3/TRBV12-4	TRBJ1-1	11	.	CASRLNTEAFF	TGTGCCAGCAGGTTGAACACTGAAGCTTTCTTT
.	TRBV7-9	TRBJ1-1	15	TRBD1	CASSVQGLVNTEAFF	TGTGCCAGCAGCGTACAGGGGTTGGTGAACACTGAAGCTTTCTTT
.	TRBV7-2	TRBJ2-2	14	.	CASRGDRNTGELFF	TGTGCCAGCCGGGGGGACAGGAACACCGGGGAGCTGTTTTTT
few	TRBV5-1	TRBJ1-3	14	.	CASSPDISGNTIYF	TGCGCCAGCAGCCCCGATATATCTGGAAACACCATATATTTT
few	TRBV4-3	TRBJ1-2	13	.	CASSRHREYGYTF	TGCGCCAGCAGCCGCCACAGGGAATATGGCTACACCTTC
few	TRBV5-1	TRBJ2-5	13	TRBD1	CASRFTGVETQYF	TGCGCCAGCAGATTCACAGGGGTGGAGACCCAGTACTTC
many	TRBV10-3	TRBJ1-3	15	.	CAISAVTRHGNTIYF	TGTGCCATCAGTGCGGTCACCCGCCATGGAAACACCATATATTTT
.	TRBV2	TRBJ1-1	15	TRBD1	CASIRPDRGHTEAFF	TGTGCCAGCATAAGACCGGACAGGGGGCACACTGAAGCTTTCTTT
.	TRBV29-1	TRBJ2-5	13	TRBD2	CSVRSGDQETQYF	TGCAGCGTGCGGAGCGGGGATCAAGAGACCCAGTACTTC
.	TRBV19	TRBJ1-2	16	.	CASSPQSGGAGYGYTF	TGTGCCAGTAGTCCCCAAAGTGGGGGGGCTGGCTATGGCTACACCTTC
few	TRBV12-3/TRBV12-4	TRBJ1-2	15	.	CASTTHSDTNYGYTF	TGTGCCAGCACCACCCACAGCGACACTAACTATGGCTACACCTTC
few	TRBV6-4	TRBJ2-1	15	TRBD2	CASSGAGGPYNEQFF	TGTGCCAGCAGTGGAGCGGGGGGGCCATACAATGAGCAGTTCTTC
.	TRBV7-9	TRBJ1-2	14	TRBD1	CATAGQPPNYGYTF	TGTGCCACCGCGGGACAGCCCCCTAACTATGGCTACACCTTC
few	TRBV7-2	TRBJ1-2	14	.	CASSLGPSAYGYTF	TGTGCCAGCAGCTTAGGACCCTCTGCCTATGGCTACACCTTC
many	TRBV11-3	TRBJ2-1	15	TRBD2	CASSLDPVTSGEQFF	TGTGCCAGCAGCTTAGACCCGGTGACTAGCGGGGAGCAGTTCTTC
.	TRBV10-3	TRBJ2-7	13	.	CAISAGSPYEQYF	TGTGCCATCAGCGCGGGGTCACCCTACGAGCAGTACTTC
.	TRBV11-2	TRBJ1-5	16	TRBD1	CASSLGQGYSNQPQHF	TGTGCCAGCAGCTTAGGACAGGGGTACAGCAATCAGCCCCAGCATTTT
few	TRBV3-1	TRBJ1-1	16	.	CASSQGQGLKNTEAFF	TGTGCCAGCAGCCAAGGGCAGGGCCTTAAGAACACTGAAGCTTTCTTT
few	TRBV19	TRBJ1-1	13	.	CASSRQMITEAFF	TGTGCCAGTAGTCGACAGATGATCACTGAAGCTTTCTTT
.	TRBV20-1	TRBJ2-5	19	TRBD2	CSARETGTSGGAYQETQYF	TGCAGTGCTAGGGAAACCGGGACTAGCGGGGGGGCGTACCAAGAGACCCAGTACTTC
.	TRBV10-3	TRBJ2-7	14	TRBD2	CATVTSGGQYEQYF	TGTGCCACCGTAACTAGCGGGGGGCAATACGAGCAGTACTTC
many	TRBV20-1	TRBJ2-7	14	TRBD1	CSARDPGQPYEQYF	TGCAGTGCTAGAGATCCGGGACAGCCGTACGAGCAGTACTTC
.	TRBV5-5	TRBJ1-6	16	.	CASSLAASSYNSPLHF	TGTGCCAGCAGCTTGGCGGCGAGCTCCTATAATTCACCCCTCCACTTT
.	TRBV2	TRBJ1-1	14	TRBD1	CARETGGDITEAFF	TGTGCCAGAGAGACAGGGGGAGACATCACTGAAGCTTTCTTT
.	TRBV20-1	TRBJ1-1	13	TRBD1	CSAPSQGDTEAFF	TGCAGTGCCCCCTCCCAGGGGGACACTGAAGCTTTCTTT
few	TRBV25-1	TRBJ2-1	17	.	CASEALTGRGSYNEQFF	TGTGCCAGCGAAGCTCTGACAGGGAGGGGTTCCTACAATGAGCAGTTCTTC
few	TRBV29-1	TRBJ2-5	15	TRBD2	CSVRRTSGVQETQYF	TGCAGCGTTAGACGGACTAGCGGTGTCCAAGAGACCCAGTACTTC
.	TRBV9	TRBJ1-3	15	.	CASSPSQGSGNTIYF	TGTGCCAGCAGCCCCTCCCAGGGCTCTGGAAACACCATATATTTT
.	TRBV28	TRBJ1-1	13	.	CASRSGEDTEAFF	TGTGCCAGCAGGTCAGGGGAGGACACTGAAGCTTTCTTT
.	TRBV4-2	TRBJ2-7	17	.	CASSQEIRWGGTYEQYF	TGTGCCAGCAGCCAAGAAATTAGGTGGGGTGGGACCTACGAGCAGTACTTC
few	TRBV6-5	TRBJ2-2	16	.	CASSLEPGANTGELFF	TGTGCCAGCAGTCTCGAACCGGGGGCGAACACCGGGGAGCTGTTTTTT
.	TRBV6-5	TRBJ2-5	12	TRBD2	CASSYASGTQYF	TGTGCCAGCAGTTACGCTAGCGGGACCCAGTACTTC